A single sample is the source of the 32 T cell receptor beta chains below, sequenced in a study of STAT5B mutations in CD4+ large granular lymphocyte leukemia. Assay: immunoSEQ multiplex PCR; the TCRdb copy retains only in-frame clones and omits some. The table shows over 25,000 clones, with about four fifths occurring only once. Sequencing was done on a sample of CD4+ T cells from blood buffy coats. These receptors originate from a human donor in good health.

The CDR3 DNA reads as TGTGCCAGCAGCTTCGGCCGGGGTTCCTACGAGCAGTACGTC. This codes for CASSFGRGSYEQYV. J is TRBJ2-7 and V is TRBV7-8; possibly TRBD2 for D (5 bases). The CDR3 consists of 14 residues. CDR1 SGHVS and CDR2 FQNEAQ come from the germline V gene. V gave up 3 bases and J gave up 1 base, with 10 bases separating them.

DNA of the CDR3: TGTGCCAGCAGCTTAGCGTCGACGGGTCCCTCCTACGAGCAGTACTTC. It translates to CASSLASTGPSYEQYF. The chain is built from TRBV7-2 and TRBJ2-7; D is unresolved. CDR1 is SGHTA and CDR2 is FQGNSA in the germline V gene. The CDR3 is 16 amino acids. V lost 0 bases and J lost 0, with 12 bases in between.

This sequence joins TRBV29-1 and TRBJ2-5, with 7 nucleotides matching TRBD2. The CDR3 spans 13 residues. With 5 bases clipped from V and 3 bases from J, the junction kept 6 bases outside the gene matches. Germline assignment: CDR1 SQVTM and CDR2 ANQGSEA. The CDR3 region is CSVLSAGEETQYF. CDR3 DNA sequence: TGCAGCGTTCTATCGGCGGGGGAAGAGACCCAGTACTTC.

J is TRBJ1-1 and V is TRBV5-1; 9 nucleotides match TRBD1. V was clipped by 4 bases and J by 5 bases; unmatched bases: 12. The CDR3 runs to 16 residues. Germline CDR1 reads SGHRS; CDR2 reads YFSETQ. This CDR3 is CASSPGLLQGATEAFF. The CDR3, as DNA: TGCGCCAGCAGCCCCGGGCTATTACAGGGGGCGACTGAAGCTTTCTTT.

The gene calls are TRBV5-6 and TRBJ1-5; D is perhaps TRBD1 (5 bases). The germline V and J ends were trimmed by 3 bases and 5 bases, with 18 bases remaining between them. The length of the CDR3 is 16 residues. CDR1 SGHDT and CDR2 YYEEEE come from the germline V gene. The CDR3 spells CASSSRGGTVDQPQHF. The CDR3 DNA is TGTGCCAGCAGCTCGAGAGGTGGGACGGTTGATCAGCCCCAGCATTTT.

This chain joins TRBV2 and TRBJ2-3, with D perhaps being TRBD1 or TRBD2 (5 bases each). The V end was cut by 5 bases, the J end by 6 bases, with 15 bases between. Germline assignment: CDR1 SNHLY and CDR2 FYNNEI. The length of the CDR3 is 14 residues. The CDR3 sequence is CASSPGPRQDTQYF. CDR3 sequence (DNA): TGTGCCAGCAGTCCGGGACCCCGGCAGGATACGCAGTATTTT.

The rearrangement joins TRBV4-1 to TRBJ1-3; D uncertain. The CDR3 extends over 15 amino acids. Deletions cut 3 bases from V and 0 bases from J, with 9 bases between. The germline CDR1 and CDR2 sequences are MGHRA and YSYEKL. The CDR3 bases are TGCGCCAGCAGCCAGAGCGGGAACTCTGGAAACACCATATATTTT. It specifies CASSQSGNSGNTIYF.

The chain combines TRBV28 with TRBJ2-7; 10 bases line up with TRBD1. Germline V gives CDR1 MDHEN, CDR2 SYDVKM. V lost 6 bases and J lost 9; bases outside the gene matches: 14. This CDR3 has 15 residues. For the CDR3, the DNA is TGTGCCAGCAGCCCCGCCGGGACAGGGGCGTTTGGGCAGTACGTC. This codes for CASSPAGTGAFGQYV.

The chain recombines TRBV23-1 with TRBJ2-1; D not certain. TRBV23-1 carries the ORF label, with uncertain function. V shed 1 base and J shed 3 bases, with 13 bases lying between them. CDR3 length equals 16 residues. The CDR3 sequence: CASSQLTQAFYNEQFF. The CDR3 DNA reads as TGCGCCAGCAGTCAATTAACGCAGGCCTTCTACAATGAGCAGTTCTTC.

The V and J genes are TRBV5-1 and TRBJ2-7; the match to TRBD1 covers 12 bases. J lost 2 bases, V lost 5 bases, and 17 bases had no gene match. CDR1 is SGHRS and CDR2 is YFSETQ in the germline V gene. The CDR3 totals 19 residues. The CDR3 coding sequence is TGCGCCAGCAGTTGGGACCCGGGACAGGGGGCTTCTTTCGCCTACGAGCAGTACTTC. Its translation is CASSWDPGQGASFAYEQYF.

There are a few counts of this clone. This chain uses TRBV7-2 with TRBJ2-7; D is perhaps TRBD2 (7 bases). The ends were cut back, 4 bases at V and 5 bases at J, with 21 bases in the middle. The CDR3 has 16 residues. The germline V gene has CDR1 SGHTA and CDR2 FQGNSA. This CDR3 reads CASSSGGGGSLNEQYF. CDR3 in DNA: TGTGCCAGCAGCTCCGGGGGCGGCGGGAGTCTAAACGAGCAGTACTTC.

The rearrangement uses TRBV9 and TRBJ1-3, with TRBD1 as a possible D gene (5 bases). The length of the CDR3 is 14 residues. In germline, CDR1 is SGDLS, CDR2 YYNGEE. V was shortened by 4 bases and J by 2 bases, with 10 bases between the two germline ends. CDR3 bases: TGTGCCAGCAGCTTGGGGGGGGCTGGAAACACCATATATTTT. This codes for CASSLGGAGNTIYF.

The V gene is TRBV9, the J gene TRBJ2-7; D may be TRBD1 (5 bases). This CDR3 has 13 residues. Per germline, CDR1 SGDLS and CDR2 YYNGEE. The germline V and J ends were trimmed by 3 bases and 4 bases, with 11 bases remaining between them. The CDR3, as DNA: TGTGCCAGCAGCGAGGGGCCTTCGTACGAGCAGTACTTC. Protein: CASSEGPSYEQYF.

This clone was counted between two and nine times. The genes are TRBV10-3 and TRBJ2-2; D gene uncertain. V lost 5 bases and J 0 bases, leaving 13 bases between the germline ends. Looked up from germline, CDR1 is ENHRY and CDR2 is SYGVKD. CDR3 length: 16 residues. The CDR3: CAISQGKDANTGELFF. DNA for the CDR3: TGTGCCATCAGTCAAGGAAAGGACGCGAACACCGGGGAGCTGTTTTTT.

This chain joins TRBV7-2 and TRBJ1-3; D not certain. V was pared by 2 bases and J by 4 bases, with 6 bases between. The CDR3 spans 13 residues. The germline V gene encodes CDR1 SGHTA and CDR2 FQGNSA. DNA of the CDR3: TGTGCCAGCAGCTTATGGACCGGAAACACCATATATTTT. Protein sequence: CASSLWTGNTIYF.

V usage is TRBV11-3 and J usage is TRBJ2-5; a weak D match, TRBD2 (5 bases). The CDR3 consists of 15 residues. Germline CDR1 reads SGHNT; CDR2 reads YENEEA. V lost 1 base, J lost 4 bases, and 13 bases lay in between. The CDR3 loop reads CASSLGGSVRETQYF. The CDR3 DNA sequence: TGTGCCAGCAGCTTAGGGGGTAGCGTAAGAGAGACCCAGTACTTC.

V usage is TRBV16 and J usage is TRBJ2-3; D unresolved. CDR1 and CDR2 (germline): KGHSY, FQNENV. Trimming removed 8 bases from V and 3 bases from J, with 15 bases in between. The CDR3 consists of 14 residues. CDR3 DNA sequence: TGTGCCAGCCTGGACGGCGGCGTTACAGATACGCAGTATTTT. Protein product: CASLDGGVTDTQYF.

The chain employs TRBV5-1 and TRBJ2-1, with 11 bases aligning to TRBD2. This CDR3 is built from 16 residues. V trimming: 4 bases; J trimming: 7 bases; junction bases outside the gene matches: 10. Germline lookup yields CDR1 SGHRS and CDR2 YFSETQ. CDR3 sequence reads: CASSAQLAGVGNEQFF. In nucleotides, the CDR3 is TGCGCCAGCAGCGCCCAACTAGCGGGAGTAGGGAATGAGCAGTTCTTC.

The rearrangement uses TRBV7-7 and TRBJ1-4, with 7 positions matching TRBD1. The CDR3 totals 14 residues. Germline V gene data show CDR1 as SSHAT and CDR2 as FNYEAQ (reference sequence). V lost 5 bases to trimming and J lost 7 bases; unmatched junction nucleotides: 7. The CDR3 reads CASSPLRGGEKLFF. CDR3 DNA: TGTGCCAGCAGCCCTCTCAGGGGGGGTGAAAAACTGTTTTTT.

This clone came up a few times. CDR3: CASSPRVSGNQPQHF. CDR3 in DNA: TGTGCCAGCTCACCAAGGGTTTCCGGCAATCAGCCCCAGCATTTT. The rearrangement joins TRBV18 to TRBJ1-5; D uncertain. Looked up from germline, CDR1 is KGHSH and CDR2 is LQKENI. The CDR3 length is 15 residues. Trimming removed 2 bases at V and 2 bases at J, with 10 bases between.

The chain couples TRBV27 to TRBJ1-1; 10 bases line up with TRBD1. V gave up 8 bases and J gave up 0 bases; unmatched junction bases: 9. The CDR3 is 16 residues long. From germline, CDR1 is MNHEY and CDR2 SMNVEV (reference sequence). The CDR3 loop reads CASRPLTGGMNTEAFF. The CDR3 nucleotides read TGTGCCAGCCGGCCCCTGACAGGGGGCATGAACACTGAAGCTTTCTTT.

CDR3 loop: CASSIRAHGYTF. DNA of the CDR3: TGTGCCAGTAGTATTCGAGCGCACGGCTACACCTTC. The J gene is TRBJ1-2, the V gene TRBV19; D unresolved. Trimming cost V 3 bases and J 8 bases, with 10 bases left between them. The CDR3 totals 12 residues. Looked up from germline, CDR1 is LNHDA and CDR2 is SQIVND (reference sequence).

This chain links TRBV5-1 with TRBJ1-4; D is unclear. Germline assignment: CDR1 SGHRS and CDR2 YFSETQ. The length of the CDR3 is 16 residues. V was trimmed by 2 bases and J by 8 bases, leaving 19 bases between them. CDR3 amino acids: CASSFSPVTESEKLFF. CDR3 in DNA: TGCGCCAGCAGCTTTTCCCCCGTGACGGAGAGCGAAAAACTGTTTTTT.

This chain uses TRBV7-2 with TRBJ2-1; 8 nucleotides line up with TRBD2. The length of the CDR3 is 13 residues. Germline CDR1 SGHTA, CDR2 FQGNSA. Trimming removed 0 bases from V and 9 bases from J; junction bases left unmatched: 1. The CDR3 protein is CASSLATSVEQFF. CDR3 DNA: TGTGCCAGCAGCTTAGCGACTAGCGTTGAGCAGTTCTTC.

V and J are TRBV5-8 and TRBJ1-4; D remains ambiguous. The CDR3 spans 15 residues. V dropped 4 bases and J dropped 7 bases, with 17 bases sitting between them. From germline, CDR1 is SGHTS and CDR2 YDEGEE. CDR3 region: CASSPGWASGEKLFF. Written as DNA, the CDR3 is TGTGCCAGCAGCCCCGGATGGGCTTCTGGTGAAAAACTGTTTTTT.

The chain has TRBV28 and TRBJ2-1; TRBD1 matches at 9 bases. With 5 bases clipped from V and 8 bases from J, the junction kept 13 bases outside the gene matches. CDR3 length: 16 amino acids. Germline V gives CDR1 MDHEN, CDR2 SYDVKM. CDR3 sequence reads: CASSPQPGQGVHEQFF. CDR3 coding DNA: TGTGCCAGCAGTCCCCAGCCGGGACAGGGTGTCCATGAGCAGTTCTTC.

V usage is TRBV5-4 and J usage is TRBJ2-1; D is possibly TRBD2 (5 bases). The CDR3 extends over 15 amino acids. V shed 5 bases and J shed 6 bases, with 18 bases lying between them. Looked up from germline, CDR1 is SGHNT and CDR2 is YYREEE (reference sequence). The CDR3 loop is CASSSPLASLNEQFF. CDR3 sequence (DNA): TGTGCCAGCAGTTCACCCCTGGCTAGCCTCAATGAGCAGTTCTTC.

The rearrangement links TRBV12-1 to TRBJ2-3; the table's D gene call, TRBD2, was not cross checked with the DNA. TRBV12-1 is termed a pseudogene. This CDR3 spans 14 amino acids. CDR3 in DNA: TGTGCCAGCAGCTCCCTCGGAGCTACAGATACGCAGTATTTT. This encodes CASSSLGATDTQYF.

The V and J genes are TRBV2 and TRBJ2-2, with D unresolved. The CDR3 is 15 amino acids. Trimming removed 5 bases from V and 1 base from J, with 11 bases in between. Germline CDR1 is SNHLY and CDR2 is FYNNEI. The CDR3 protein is CASSLLAGNTGELFF. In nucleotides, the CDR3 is TGTGCCAGCAGTCTACTGGCCGGGAACACCGGGGAGCTGTTTTTT.

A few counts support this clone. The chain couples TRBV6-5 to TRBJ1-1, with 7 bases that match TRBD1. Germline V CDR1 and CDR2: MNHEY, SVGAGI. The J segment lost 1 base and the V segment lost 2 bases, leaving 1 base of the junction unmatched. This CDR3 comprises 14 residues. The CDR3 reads CASSYNRGNTEAFF. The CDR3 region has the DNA TGTGCCAGCAGTTACAACAGGGGGAACACTGAAGCTTTCTTT.

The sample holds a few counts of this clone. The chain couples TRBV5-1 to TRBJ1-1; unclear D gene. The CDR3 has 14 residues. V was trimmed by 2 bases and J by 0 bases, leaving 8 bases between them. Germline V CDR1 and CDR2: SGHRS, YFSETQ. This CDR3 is CASSFEGVNTEAFF. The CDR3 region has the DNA TGCGCCAGCAGCTTTGAGGGAGTGAACACTGAAGCTTTCTTT.

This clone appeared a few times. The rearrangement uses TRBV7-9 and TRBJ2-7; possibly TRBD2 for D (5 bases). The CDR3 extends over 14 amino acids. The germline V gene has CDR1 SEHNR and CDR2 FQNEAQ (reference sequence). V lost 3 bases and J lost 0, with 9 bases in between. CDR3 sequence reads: CASSFGESSYEQYF. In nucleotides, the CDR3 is TGTGCCAGCAGCTTCGGGGAGAGCTCCTACGAGCAGTACTTC. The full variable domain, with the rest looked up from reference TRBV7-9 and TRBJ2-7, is DTGVSQNPRHKITKRGQNVTFRCDPISEHNRLYWYRQTLGQGPEFLTYFQNEAQLEKSRLLSDRFSAERPKGSFSTLEIQRTEQGDSAMYLCASSFGESSYEQYFGPGTRLTVT.